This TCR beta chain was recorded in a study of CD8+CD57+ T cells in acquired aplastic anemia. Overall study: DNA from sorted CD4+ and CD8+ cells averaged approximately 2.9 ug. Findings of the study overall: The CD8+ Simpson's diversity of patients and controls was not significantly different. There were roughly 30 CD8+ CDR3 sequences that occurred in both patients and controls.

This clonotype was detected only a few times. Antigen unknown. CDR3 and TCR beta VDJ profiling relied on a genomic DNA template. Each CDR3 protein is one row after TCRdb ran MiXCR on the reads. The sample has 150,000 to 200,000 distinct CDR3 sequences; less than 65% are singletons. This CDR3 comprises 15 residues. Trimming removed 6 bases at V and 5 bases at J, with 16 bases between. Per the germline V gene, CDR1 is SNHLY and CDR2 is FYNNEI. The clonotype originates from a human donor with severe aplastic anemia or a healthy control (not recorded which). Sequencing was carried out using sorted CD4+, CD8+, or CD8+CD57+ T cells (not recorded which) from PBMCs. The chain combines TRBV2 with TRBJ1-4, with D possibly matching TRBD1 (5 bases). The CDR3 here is CASRGQGVSNEKLFF. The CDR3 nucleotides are TGTGCCAGCAGGGGGCAGGGCGTGTCAAATGAAAAACTGTTTTTT.